This TCR beta chain stems from a study of blood T cell repertoires in COVID-19. The overall study: Italy, Spain and the United States were the sources of the convalescent and acute COVID-19 samples. Sources were T cells, B-cell-depleted T cells, or PBMCs; the material itself was cDNA or gDNA.

Per the study methods: How many nucleated cells were present was estimated from reference gene primer amplification. The method was immunoSEQ multiplex PCR; TCRdb's version includes in-frame clones alone and lacks a portion of them. The DNA was the basis for D and trimming; V, J and clone size are from that table. The sample records 80,000 to 100,000 clones, about 90% being singletons. Trimming took off 3 bases at V and 3 bases at J, with 9 bases between the two ends. This CDR3 comprises 14 residues. CDR1 and CDR2 (germline): LNHDA, SQIVND (reference sequence). The chain employs TRBV19 and TRBJ1-5; no clear D gene. This TCR was sampled from a man between 65 and 85 years old with acute or convalescent COVID-19. Sample: peripheral blood. The CDR3 spells CASSMRGYNQPQHF. DNA of the CDR3: TGTGCCAGTAGTATGAGAGGTTACAATCAGCCCCAGCATTTT.